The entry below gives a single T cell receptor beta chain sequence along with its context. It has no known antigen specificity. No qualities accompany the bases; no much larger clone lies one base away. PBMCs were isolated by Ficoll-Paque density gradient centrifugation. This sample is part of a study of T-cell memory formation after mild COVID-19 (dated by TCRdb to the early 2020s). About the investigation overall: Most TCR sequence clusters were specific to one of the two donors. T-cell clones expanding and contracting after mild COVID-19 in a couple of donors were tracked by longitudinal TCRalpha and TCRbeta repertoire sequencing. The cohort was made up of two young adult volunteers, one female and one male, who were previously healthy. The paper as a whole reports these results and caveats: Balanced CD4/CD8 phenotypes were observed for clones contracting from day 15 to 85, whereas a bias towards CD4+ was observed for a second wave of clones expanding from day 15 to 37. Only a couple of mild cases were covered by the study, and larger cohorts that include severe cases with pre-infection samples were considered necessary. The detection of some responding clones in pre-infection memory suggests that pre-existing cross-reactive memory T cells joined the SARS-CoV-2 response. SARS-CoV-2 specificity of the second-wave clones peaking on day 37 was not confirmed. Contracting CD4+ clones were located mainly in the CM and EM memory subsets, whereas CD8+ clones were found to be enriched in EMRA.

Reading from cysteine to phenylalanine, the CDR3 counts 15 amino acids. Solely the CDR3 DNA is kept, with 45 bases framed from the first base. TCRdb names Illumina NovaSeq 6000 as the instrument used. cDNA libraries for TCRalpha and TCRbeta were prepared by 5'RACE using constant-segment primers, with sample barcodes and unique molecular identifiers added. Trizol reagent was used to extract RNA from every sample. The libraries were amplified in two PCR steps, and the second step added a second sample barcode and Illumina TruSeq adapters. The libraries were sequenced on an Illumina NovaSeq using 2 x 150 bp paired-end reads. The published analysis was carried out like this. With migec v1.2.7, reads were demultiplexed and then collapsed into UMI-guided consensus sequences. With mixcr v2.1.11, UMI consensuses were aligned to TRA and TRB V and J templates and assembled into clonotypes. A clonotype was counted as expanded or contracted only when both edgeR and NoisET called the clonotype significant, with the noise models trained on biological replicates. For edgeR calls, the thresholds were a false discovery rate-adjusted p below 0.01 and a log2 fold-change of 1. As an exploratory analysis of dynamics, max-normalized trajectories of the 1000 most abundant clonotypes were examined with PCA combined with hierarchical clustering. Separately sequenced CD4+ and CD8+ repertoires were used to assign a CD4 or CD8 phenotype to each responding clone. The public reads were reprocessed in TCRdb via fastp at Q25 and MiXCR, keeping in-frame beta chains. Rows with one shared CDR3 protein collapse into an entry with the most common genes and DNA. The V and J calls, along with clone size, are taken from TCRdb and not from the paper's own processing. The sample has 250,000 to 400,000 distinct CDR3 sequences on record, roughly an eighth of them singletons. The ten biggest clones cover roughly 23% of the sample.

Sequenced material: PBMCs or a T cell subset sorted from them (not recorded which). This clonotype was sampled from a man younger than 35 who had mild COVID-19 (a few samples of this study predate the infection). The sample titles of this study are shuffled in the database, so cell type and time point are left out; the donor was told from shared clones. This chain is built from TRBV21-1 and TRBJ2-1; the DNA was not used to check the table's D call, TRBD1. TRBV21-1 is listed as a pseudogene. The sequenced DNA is TGTGCCAGCAGCAAAGCGCTTTCCCAGGGTACTGAGCAGTTCTTC. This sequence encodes CASSKALSQGTEQFF.